This entry features one T cell receptor beta chain sequence. Its antigen is as yet unknown. The data belong to a study of long-term antiretroviral therapy in people with HIV. In the study overall: It was about a decade before the 2015 immediate-ART recommendation that the earliest samples were taken.

The CDR3 loop spans 14 amino acids. The germline CDR1 and CDR2 sequences are MGHRA and YSYEKL. Trimming took 0 bases from V and 1 from J, leaving 7 bases between them. Study observations and caveats: When set beside controls, HIV repertoires had CDR3 length ranges that were narrower.

At the survey level, the v3.0 immunoSEQ assay was run. The method was immunoSEQ multiplex PCR; TCRdb's version includes in-frame clones alone and lacks a portion of them. The data contain 16,000 or so clones, over 70% of them singletons. This TCR came from a man between 35 and 55 years old with HIV. Sequencing used unsorted PBMCs, obtained 2.1 years after starting antiretroviral therapy. The gene calls are TRBV4-1 and TRBJ2-7; D unclear. The CDR3 DNA reads as TGCGCCAGCAGCCAAGATGAGGATTCCTACGAGCAGTACTTC. Translating it yields CASSQDEDSYEQYF.